A selection of T cell receptor beta chains follows, all from one sample in a study of shared T cell receptors in the human thymus. Profiled with immunoSEQ multiplex PCR; TCRdb holds only in-frame clones, not every one. Of some 660,000 clones detected, around 87% appear once; the ten largest clones hold roughly 0.0086%. This sample also belongs to another study, concerning human thymus T cells.

The sample consisted of thymocytes. These receptors came from a boy in the first two years of life with a congenital heart defect. Each CDR3 is given with its conserved first and last residue. The D gene is left open where the match is weak. Clone sizes are given selectively: once, few, many, or a class where the clone is expanded.

D gene,clone size,J gene,V gene,CDR3 protein,CDR3 DNA
TRBD1,-,TRBJ2-1,TRBV14,CASSQDRVDRNEQFF,TGTGCCAGCAGCCAGGACAGGGTAGATCGAAATGAGCAGTTCTTC
TRBD2,-,TRBJ2-3,TRBV14,CASSQRPSGGPDTDTQYF,TGTGCCAGCAGCCAACGTCCTAGCGGGGGGCCGGACACAGATACGCAGTATTTT
TRBD1,-,TRBJ1-2,TRBV30,CAWTKSGGTALTNYGYTF,TGTGCCTGGACGAAATCCGGCGGGACAGCCCTAACTAACTATGGCTACACCTTC
-,few,TRBJ2-1,TRBV13,CASSLGPQGDNEQFF,TGTGCCAGCAGCTTAGGCCCACAGGGCGACAATGAGCAGTTCTTC
-,-,TRBJ2-7,TRBV6-1,CASSVVGHTYEQYF,TGTGCCAGCTCCGTTGTTGGACATACTTACGAGCAGTACTTC
-,-,TRBJ2-7,TRBV28,CASSLRLAPKLTSSYEQYF,TGTGCCAGCAGTTTACGGCTAGCGCCGAAGTTAACAAGCTCCTACGAGCAGTACTTC
-,-,TRBJ2-1,TRBV5-1,CASSYVGSYNEQFF,TGCGCCAGCAGCTACGTCGGGAGCTACAATGAGCAGTTCTTC
-,-,TRBJ2-3,TRBV10-3,CAISESTNGLTDTQYF,TGTGCCATCAGTGAGTCAACTAATGGACTCACAGATACGCAGTATTTT
TRBD2,-,TRBJ2-7,TRBV7-9,CASSLEQREMNYEQYF,TGTGCCAGCAGCTTAGAACAGCGGGAGATGAACTACGAGCAGTACTTC
-,-,TRBJ2-2,TRBV28,CASSKQQVHAGELFF,TGTGCCAGCAGCAAACAACAGGTCCATGCCGGGGAGCTGTTTTTT
-,-,TRBJ1-2,TRBV4-3,CASSQSDINYGYTF,TGCGCCAGCAGCCAGTCCGACATTAACTATGGCTACACCTTC
-,-,TRBJ2-4,TRBV4-3,CASSHKPGAKNIQYF,TGCGCCAGCAGCCATAAACCAGGCGCCAAAAACATTCAGTACTTC
-,-,TRBJ1-5,TRBV28,CASNGTAGSNQPQHF,TGTGCCAGCAACGGGACTGCCGGTAGCAATCAGCCCCAGCATTTT
-,-,TRBJ1-6,TRBV27,CASSLFRGLNSPLHF,TGTGCCAGCAGTTTATTTCGAGGTCTGAATTCACCCCTCCACTTT
TRBD1,-,TRBJ1-2,TRBV7-4,CASSFPKSGQKDYGYTF,TGTGCCAGCAGCTTCCCAAAGTCGGGACAGAAAGACTATGGCTACACCTTC
TRBD1,-,TRBJ2-3,TRBV30,CAWSVPGPGTGVEDTQYF,TGTGCCTGGAGCGTTCCGGGGCCTGGGACAGGGGTTGAAGATACGCAGTATTTT
-,-,TRBJ2-3,TRBV27,CASSFQAESTDTQYF,TGTGCCAGCAGTTTCCAGGCAGAAAGCACAGATACGCAGTATTTT
-,-,TRBJ1-2,TRBV25-1,CASSELVRDYGYTF,TGTGCCAGCAGTGAATTGGTCAGGGACTATGGCTACACCTTC
TRBD1,-,TRBJ2-7,TRBV19,CATAGQGSYEQYF,TGTGCCACTGCCGGACAGGGCTCCTACGAGCAGTACTTC
TRBD1,-,TRBJ2-7,TRBV27,CASSFLRQGASYEQYF,TGTGCCAGCAGTTTCCTACGACAGGGGGCTTCGTACGAGCAGTACTTC
-,-,TRBJ2-2,TRBV5-6,CASSLDRAGELFF,TGTGCCAGCAGCCTTGACCGGGCCGGGGAGCTGTTTTTT
-,once,TRBJ2-7,TRBV12-5,CASGLASIQPAYEQYF,TGTGCTAGTGGTTTGGCCTCAATACAACCCGCCTACGAGCAGTACTTC
TRBD2,-,TRBJ2-3,TRBV28,CASTPRESNLNSSTDTQYF,TGTGCCAGCACTCCGCGGGAGTCGAATCTTAACTCTAGCACAGATACGCAGTATTTT
-,-,TRBJ2-3,TRBV2,CASTERRGGTDTQYF,TGTGCCAGCACCGAGCGGAGGGGAGGCACAGATACGCAGTATTTT
-,once,TRBJ2-7,TRBV6-1,CASRNNGHWAYEQYF,TGTGCCAGCAGGAATAATGGACATTGGGCCTACGAGCAGTACTTC
TRBD1,once,TRBJ1-2,TRBV6-1,CASSGGTGGDYGYTF,TGTGCCAGCAGTGGGGGGACAGGGGGCGACTATGGCTACACCTTC
-,-,TRBJ1-1,TRBV5-8,CASSIDRGQMNTEAFF,TGTGCCAGCAGCATTGACCGGGGACAAATGAACACTGAAGCTTTCTTT
-,-,TRBJ2-1,TRBV7-7,CASSLKQVSYNEQFF,TGTGCTAGCAGCTTAAAACAGGTATCCTACAATGAGCAGTTCTTC
-,-,TRBJ2-7,TRBV29-1,CSVTMTEISYEQYF,TGCAGCGTGACCATGACAGAGATCTCCTACGAGCAGTACTTC
-,-,TRBJ2-3,TRBV19,CASLGGGTYTQYF,TGTGCCAGTCTAGGGGGCGGGACCTATACGCAGTATTTT
TRBD1,-,TRBJ2-7,TRBV27,CASSPARQGSYEQYF,TGTGCCAGCAGTCCGGCCCGACAGGGCTCCTACGAGCAGTACTTC
-,-,TRBJ1-1,TRBV27,CASSLFGSKELEAFF,TGTGCCAGCAGCCTCTTTGGTTCTAAAGAGCTTGAAGCTTTCTTT
TRBD2,-,TRBJ2-7,TRBV7-2,CASSLQLGTSCYEQYF,TGTGCCAGCAGCTTACAGCTCGGGACTAGCTGCTACGAGCAGTACTTC
TRBD1,-,TRBJ2-1,TRBV14,CASSQDARDRGDNEQFF,TGTGCCAGCAGCCAAGATGCCCGGGACAGGGGGGACAATGAGCAGTTCTTC